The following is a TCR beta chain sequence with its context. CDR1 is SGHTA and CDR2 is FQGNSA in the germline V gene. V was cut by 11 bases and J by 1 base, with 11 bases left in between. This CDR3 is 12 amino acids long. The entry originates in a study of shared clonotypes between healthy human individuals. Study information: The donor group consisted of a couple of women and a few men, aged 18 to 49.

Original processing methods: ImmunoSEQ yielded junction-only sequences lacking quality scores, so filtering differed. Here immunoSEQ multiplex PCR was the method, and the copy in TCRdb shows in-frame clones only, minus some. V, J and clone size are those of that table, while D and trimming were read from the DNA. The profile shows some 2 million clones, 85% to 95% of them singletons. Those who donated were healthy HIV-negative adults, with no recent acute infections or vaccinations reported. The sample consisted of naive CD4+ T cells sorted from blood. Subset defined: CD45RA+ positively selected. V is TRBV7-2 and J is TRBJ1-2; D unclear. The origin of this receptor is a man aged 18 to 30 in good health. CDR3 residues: CAGSKFNYGYTF. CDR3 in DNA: TGTGCCGGATCCAAATTTAACTATGGCTACACCTTC.